The clone carrying this T cell receptor beta chain has just one count. These data belong to a study of blood T cell repertoires in COVID-19. Study-level information: The origin of the acute and convalescent COVID-19 samples was the United States, Italy and Spain.

In the study's own analysis: Amplification of reference gene primers was used by the study to estimate nucleated cell counts. Clones were read by immunoSEQ multiplex PCR, and TCRdb kept only the in-frame ones, dropping some. That table gives V, J and clone size, and the DNA gave D and trimming. The sample holds about 70,000 clones; more than 75% are singletons and the top ten take 29%. This CDR3 is built from 13 residues. V lost 5 bases, J lost 6 bases, and 5 bases stayed unmatched. The V gene's germline CDR1 is SEHNR and CDR2 FQNEAQ (reference sequence). The chain joins TRBV7-9 to TRBJ1-1; 8 bases are a match to TRBD1. Sequencing was done on a sample of peripheral blood. This TCR derives from a woman of 80 years or more with active or convalescent COVID-19. The CDR3 DNA is TGTGCCAGCAGCCCAGGACAGGGCGCTGAAGCTTTCTTT. It is translated as CASSPGQGAEAFF. Drawing the rest from reference TRBV7-9 and TRBJ1-1, the complete variable domain is DTGVSQNPRHKITKRGQNVTFRCDPISEHNRLYWYRQTLGQGPEFLTYFQNEAQLEKSRLLSDRFSAERPKGSFSTLEIQRTEQGDSAMYLCASSPGQGAEAFFGQGTRLTVV.